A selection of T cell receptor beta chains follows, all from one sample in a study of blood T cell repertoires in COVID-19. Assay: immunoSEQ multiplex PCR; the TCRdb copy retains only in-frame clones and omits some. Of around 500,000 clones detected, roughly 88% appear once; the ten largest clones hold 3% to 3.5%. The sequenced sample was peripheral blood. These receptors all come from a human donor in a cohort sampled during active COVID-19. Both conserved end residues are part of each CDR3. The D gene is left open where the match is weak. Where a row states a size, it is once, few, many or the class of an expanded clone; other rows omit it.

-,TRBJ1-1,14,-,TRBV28,TGTGCCAGCAGTTTATATACAGGGAACACTGAAGCTTTCTTT,CASSLYTGNTEAFF
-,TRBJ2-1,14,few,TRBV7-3,TGTGCCAGCAGCCCCTCAACTCCCGCGAATGAGCAGTTCTTC,CASSPSTPANEQFF
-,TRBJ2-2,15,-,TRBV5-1,TGCGCCAGCACCTGGACAGAGGGCTACACCGGGGAGCTGTTTTTT,CASTWTEGYTGELFF
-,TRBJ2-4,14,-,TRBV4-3,TGCGCCAGCAGCCAAGCAGGGGGGAATAACATTCAGTACTTC,CASSQAGGNNIQYF
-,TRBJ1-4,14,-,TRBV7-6,TGTGCCAGCAGCTTAGCCGGGGGGGGCGAAAAACTGTTTTTT,CASSLAGGGEKLFF
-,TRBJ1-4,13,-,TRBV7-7,TGTGCTAGCAGCTCAACCCGGGGTGAAAAACTGTTTTTT,CASSSTRGEKLFF
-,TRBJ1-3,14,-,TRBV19,TGTGCCAGTAGTCGGAGGGCAGCTGGAAACACCATATATTTT,CASSRRAAGNTIYF
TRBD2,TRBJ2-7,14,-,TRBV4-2,TGTGCCAGCAGCCAACCGGGGGGGAGCTACGAGCAGTACTTC,CASSQPGGSYEQYF
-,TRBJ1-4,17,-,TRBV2,TGTGCCAGCAGCGCCCCCGCGGCTCGGCCCTTAAATGAAAAACTGTTTTTT,CASSAPAARPLNEKLFF
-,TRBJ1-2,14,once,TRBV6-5,TGTGCCAGCACCTCCCTACGGGCTAACTATGGCTACACCTTC,CASTSLRANYGYTF
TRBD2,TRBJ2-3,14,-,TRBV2,TGTGCCAGCATCCTAGCGGGAGGGGTAGATACGCAGTATTTT,CASILAGGVDTQYF
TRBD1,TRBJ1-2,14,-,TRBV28,TGTGCCAGCAGTCCGAGATTGGACAGGGCGGGCTACACCTTC,CASSPRLDRAGYTF
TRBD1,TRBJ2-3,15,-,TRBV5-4,TGTGCCAGCAGTCATACAGGGGGCAGCCCAGATACGCAGTATTTT,CASSHTGGSPDTQYF
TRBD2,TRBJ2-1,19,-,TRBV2,TGTGCCAGCAGTGAAAGGGCTAGCGGGAGGGCCAGCTCCTACAATGAGCAGTTCTTC,CASSERASGRASSYNEQFF
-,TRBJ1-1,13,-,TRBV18,TGTGCCAGCTCACCAGGGCCGAACACTGAAGCTTTCTTT,CASSPGPNTEAFF
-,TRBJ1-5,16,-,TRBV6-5,TGTGCCAGCAGTTCTAGGGCGGGGATTGGCAATCAGCCCCAGCATTTT,CASSSRAGIGNQPQHF
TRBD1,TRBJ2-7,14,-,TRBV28,TGTGCCAGCAGGACCGGGACAGGATCCTACGAGCAGTACTTC,CASRTGTGSYEQYF
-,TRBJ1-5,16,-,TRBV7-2,TGTGCCAGCAGCTTAGCGGCGGTCTATAGCAATCAGCCCCAGCATTTT,CASSLAAVYSNQPQHF
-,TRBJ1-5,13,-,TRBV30,TGTGCCTGGAGTGTTACAGGTAATCAGCCCCAGCATTTT,CAWSVTGNQPQHF
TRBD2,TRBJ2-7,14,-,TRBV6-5,TGTGCCAGCACCACTAGCGGGAGGGCCTACGAGCAGTACTTC,CASTTSGRAYEQYF
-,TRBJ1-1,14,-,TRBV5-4,TGTGCCAGCAGCTTGGGCCTACAGGTGCCTGAAGCTTTCTTT,CASSLGLQVPEAFF
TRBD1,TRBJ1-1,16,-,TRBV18,TGTGCCAGCTCACCGGGACAGGGGGCGTTAGGCACTGAAGCTTTCTTT,CASSPGQGALGTEAFF
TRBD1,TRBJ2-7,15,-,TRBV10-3,TGTGCCATCAGTGAGAATATCGGACAGGGAGAAGAGCAGTACTTC,CAISENIGQGEEQYF
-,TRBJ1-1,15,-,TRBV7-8,TGTGCCAGCAGCTTAATGGGACAATCGAACACTGAAGCTTTCTTT,CASSLMGQSNTEAFF
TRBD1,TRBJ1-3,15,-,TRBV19,TGTGCCAGTAGTGGGACAGGAGACTCTGGAAACACCATATATTTT,CASSGTGDSGNTIYF
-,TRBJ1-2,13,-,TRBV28,TGTGCCAGCAGTTTATTACTAGGGCCGGGCTACACCTTC,CASSLLLGPGYTF
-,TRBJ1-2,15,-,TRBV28,TGTGCCAGCACCCCCTCACAGGGTACCTACTATGGCTACACCTTC,CASTPSQGTYYGYTF
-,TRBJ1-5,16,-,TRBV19,TGTGCCAGTAGTATAACGGACTACCTTAGCAATCAGCCCCAGCATTTT,CASSITDYLSNQPQHF
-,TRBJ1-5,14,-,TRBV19,TGTGCCAGTAGTGTCCAGGGAGGCGATCAGCCCCAGCATTTT,CASSVQGGDQPQHF